This T cell receptor beta chain is drawn from a study of identical twins (dated by TCRdb to between 2015 and 2016). Concerning the study at large: To test whether fetal clonotypes persist, the study used deep sequencing on TCR alpha and beta repertoires from monozygotic twins, unrelated adults of various ages, and cord blood. To rule out contamination, replicate twin experiments were performed at different times with different library preparation protocols. Study-wide conclusions, independent of this receptor: Fewer insertions were carried by abundant cord blood beta clonotypes; a weaker similar trend was observed in young adult naive repertoires, while no such trend was observed in memory repertoires. In beta out-of-frame sequences, excess twin sharing was weaker, because having fewer shared sequences lowered the signal-to-noise ratio. In monozygotic twins, recombination models systematically underestimated out-of-frame TCR alpha sharing, but the models matched the sharing seen between unrelated individuals. Compared with coincidental sharing between unrelated individuals, an excess of low generation-probability sequences was observed among out-of-frame TCR alpha sequences shared between twins. Invariant T cells such as MAIT and iNKT could partly confound zero-insertion analyses, though diverse VJ usage argued against this for most clonotypes. Because the same donors could not be followed over many years, the conclusions relied on cross-sectional statistical analysis.

This clonotype was counted many times. The specificity of this receptor is unknown. No base qualities exist here, and no much larger clone lies one base off it. All donors were healthy Caucasians. Three pairs of female monozygotic twins, all aged roughly 18 to 29 years, made up the twin cohort. Peripheral blood mononuclear cells were used as the source from which RNA for TCR libraries was isolated. The library relied on 5' RACE. The instrument was an Illumina HiSeq 2000. A universal primer binding site was added through template switching, and the final cDNA carried a unique molecular identifier so that TCR cDNA molecules could be counted accurately. Specific primers in the conserved constant-segment region were used to synthesize first-strand cDNA for the TCR alpha and beta chains. Each cDNA library was double barcoded, with a SMART-Mk sample barcode plus Illumina barcodes, to control for contamination. TruSeq adapter sequences along with Illumina sample barcodes were introduced in two successive PCR steps. The TCR alpha and beta cDNA libraries were sequenced on the Illumina HiSeq platform using custom primers. Per the source publication's procedure: MiGEC was used to process raw reads and extract unique molecular identifiers, and MiXCR was used to find CDR3 positions. Recombination models were inferred per individual with the repgenHMM and IGoR tools using an EM algorithm. The tcR package in R was used for shared clonotype analysis, with sharing normalized by the product of cloneset sizes. To study raw recombination without the effects of thymic and clonal selection, out-of-frame nonproductive sequences were analyzed. TCRdb itself trimmed the public reads at Q25 with fastp, ran MiXCR and retained productive beta chains. Entries are consolidated by CDR3 protein sequence, retaining the most common genes and DNA. Clone size and V and J calls follow TCRdb, not the original study. Here the sample has a few hundred thousand distinct CDR3 sequences; 9.5% to 10% occur a single time. Of the sample, 2.5% to 3.5% falls within the top ten clones.

Relative to germline, V is 5 bases shorter and J is 0 bases shorter, with 8 bases between their ends. CDR1 and CDR2 (DFQATT, SNEGSKA) derive from the germline V gene (reference sequence). CDR3 length: 12 amino acids, cysteine to phenylalanine. Of all the DNA, just the CDR3 is kept, 36 bases in frame from base 1. The same data also contributed to another study, on yellow fever vaccine responses in identical twins. The second study reports: The authors reported that the T cell response to vaccination in identical twins appeared partly convergent and partly personalized. In the study, vaccine-responding T cell clones were precisely tracked in identical twins.

The sequence links TRBV20-1 to TRBJ2-7; TRBD1 is a weak D gene call, 5 bases matching. This TCR was recovered from a woman aged 18 to 35 in good health. The material sequenced was PBMCs. CDR3 protein: CSAFDSSYEQYF. The DNA is TGCAGTGCTTTCGACAGCTCCTACGAGCAGTACTTC.